The 9 T cell receptor beta chains below all came from one sample that was sequenced in a study of T cells in Graves' hyperthyroidism and ophthalmopathy. The CDR3 regions of TCR beta were amplified from RNA transcripts. When the TCR CDR3 underwent first-round RT-PCR, the HTBI primer set was used. TCRdb redid the calling of the multiplex PCR reads with MiXCR, one entry per CDR3 protein. Seen here are around 400,000 distinct CDR3 sequences, 13% to 15% observed once, and the top ten hold roughly 19%. The sample consisted of blood. The receptor set was obtained from an older woman with Graves' ophthalmopathy.

The J gene is TRBJ2-7, the V gene TRBV7-9; 10 bases agree with TRBD2. This CDR3 spans 16 amino acids. Germline V gene lookup returns CDR1 SEHNR and CDR2 FQNEAQ (reference sequence). J gave up 6 bases and V 1 base, and 9 bases lay outside the gene matches. The CDR3 loop is CASSLGAGTSAREQYF. The CDR3 DNA is TGTGCCAGCAGCTTAGGGGCCGGGACTAGCGCGCGCGAGCAGTACTTC.

The J gene is TRBJ2-3, the V gene TRBV19; D is undetermined. Deletions cut 5 bases from V and 0 bases from J, with 12 bases between. The germline CDR1 and CDR2 sequences are LNHDA and SQIVND (reference sequence). The CDR3 length is 15 residues. Here the CDR3 reads CASSVQVTSTDTQYF. The CDR3 DNA is TGTGCCAGTAGTGTACAAGTAACTAGCACAGATACGCAGTATTTT.

The sample holds many counts of this clonotype. The CDR3 sequence: CASSPGGREGSPLHF. DNA for the CDR3: TGTGCCAGCAGCCCCGGTGGCAGGGAGGGCTCACCCCTCCACTTT. The V and J genes are TRBV11-2 and TRBJ1-6, with a possible D match to TRBD1 (5 bases). This CDR3 contains 15 residues. CDR1 is SGHAT and CDR2 is FQNNGV in the germline V gene. Trimming stripped 5 bases from V and 10 bases from J, with 18 bases between. The whole variable domain, filled in from reference TRBV11-2 and TRBJ1-6, reads EAGVAQSPRYKIIEKRQSVAFWCNPISGHATLYWYQQILGQGPKLLIQFQNNGVVDDSQLPKDRFSAERLKGVDSTLKIQPAKLEDSAVYLCASSPGGREGSPLHFGNGTRLTVT.

This chain connects TRBV29-1 to TRBJ2-5; TRBD2 matches at 8 bases. Germline V gives CDR1 SQVTM, CDR2 ANQGSEA. Trimming cost V 5 bases and J 5 bases; bases outside gene matches: 10. This CDR3 comprises 14 residues. The CDR3 DNA is TGCAGCGTTTTAGCGGGACTTTCGGGTGAGACCCAGTACTTC. Translating it yields CSVLAGLSGETQYF. The complete variable domain, with remaining parts taken from reference TRBV29-1 and TRBJ2-5, reads SAVISQKPSRDICQRGTSLTIQCQVDSQVTMMFWYRQQPGQSLTLIATANQGSEATYESGFVIDKFPISRPNLTFSTLTVSNMSPEDSSIYLCSVLAGLSGETQYFGPGTRLLVL.

This clonotype came up many times. This chain joins TRBV10-1 and TRBJ2-2; perhaps TRBD2 as D (5 bases). Trimming stripped 0 bases from V and 0 bases from J, with 11 bases between. The CDR3 sequence is 17 residues long. The germline V gene has CDR1 WNHNN and CDR2 SYGVQD (reference sequence). Here the CDR3 DNA reads TGCGCCAGCAGTGAGTCCCCGGGGAACGCGAACACCGGGGAGCTGTTTTTT. Its translation is CASSESPGNANTGELFF.

This clonotype came up many times. J is TRBJ1-6 and V is TRBV7-8; 10 bases line up with TRBD1. Trimming cost V 9 bases and J 8 bases; bases outside gene matches: 10. CDR1 is SGHVS, CDR2 FQNEAQ, per germline. The CDR3 contains 15 residues. The DNA for the CDR3 is TGTGCCAGGGACCCGGGGGGACAGGGGCATTCACCCCTCCACTTT. Protein product: CARDPGGQGHSPLHF. Full variable domain (remainder filled in from reference TRBV7-8 and TRBJ1-6): GAGVSQSPRYKVAKRGQDVALRCDPISGHVSLFWYQQALGQGPEFLTYFQNEAQLDKSGLPSDRFFAERPEGSVSTLKIQRTQQEDSAVYLCARDPGGQGHSPLHFGNGTRLTVT.

This clonotype has a handful of counts. The CDR3 DNA follows: TGTGCCAGCAGCGTTCGGACGGCTAATGAGCAGTTCTTC. Translation gives CASSVRTANEQFF. J is TRBJ2-1 and V is TRBV9; D unresolved. Germline lookup yields CDR1 SGDLS and CDR2 YYNGEE. The V end lost 2 bases, the J end lost 7 bases, and 10 bases lay between the germline ends. The CDR3 extends over 13 amino acids.

This clonotype has a count of ten or more. CDR3: CASSLGGRGSNQPQHF. The CDR3 DNA reads TGTGCCAGCAGTTTAGGCGGGAGGGGTAGCAATCAGCCCCAGCATTTT. The chain joins TRBV5-8 to TRBJ1-5, with D perhaps TRBD1 (5 bases). Germline V gene sequence: CDR1 SGHTS, CDR2 YDEGEE. This CDR3 has 16 residues. V lost 5 bases and J lost 0, with 15 bases in between.

To note about this clonotype: This may arise from a read error, as a much more abundant clone is one base away. The rearrangement links TRBV29-1 to TRBJ1-1; D is perhaps TRBD1 (6 bases). CDR3 size: 12 residues. Germline V gives CDR1 SQVTM, CDR2 ANQGSEA. The CDR3 DNA reads TGCAGCGTTGGGAGGGGGAGCACTGGAGCTTTCTTT. This translates into CSVGRGSTGAFF.